Shown below are 2 T cell receptor beta chains from a single sample sequenced in a study of response to subunit inactivated influenza vaccine. TCRdb redid the calling of the RT-PCR reads with MiXCR, one entry per CDR3 protein. The sample lists about 480,000 distinct CDR3 sequences, approximately 10% occurring once. Here the sequenced sample was PBMCs from blood, taken 35 to 45 days after vaccination. The source of these receptors is a man aged 45 to 65 who received an inactivated influenza vaccine.

The chain carries TRBV20-1 and TRBJ2-1, with 8 positions matching TRBD1. CDR3 length: 15 residues. The germline CDR1 and CDR2 sequences are DFQATT and SNEGSKA (reference sequence). V shed 1 base and J 1 base; nucleotides not matched to a gene: 3. CDR3 region: CSARVTGESYNEQFF. In nucleotides, the CDR3 is TGCAGTGCTAGAGTGACAGGGGAGTCCTACAATGAGCAGTTCTTC.

The V call is TRBV2, the J call TRBJ2-1; 7 bases agree with TRBD2. The CDR3 extends over 16 amino acids. V was pared by 7 bases and J by 9 bases, with 18 bases of the junction left unmatched. Germline V gene sequence: CDR1 SNHLY, CDR2 FYNNEI. The CDR3 region is CASTPPWGGRSGEQFF. The DNA for the CDR3 is TGTGCCAGCACTCCCCCGTGGGGGGGAAGGTCCGGTGAGCAGTTCTTC.